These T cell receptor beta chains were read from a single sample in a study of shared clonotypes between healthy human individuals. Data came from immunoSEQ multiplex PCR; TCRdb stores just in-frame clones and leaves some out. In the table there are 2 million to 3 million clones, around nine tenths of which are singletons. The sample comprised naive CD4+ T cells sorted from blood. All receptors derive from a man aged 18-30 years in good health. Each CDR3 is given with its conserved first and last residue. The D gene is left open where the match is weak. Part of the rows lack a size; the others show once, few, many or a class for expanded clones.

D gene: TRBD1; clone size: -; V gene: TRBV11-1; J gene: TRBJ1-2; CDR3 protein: CASSQDRGQYGYTF; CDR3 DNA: TGTGCCAGCAGCCAGGACAGGGGACAATATGGCTACACCTTC
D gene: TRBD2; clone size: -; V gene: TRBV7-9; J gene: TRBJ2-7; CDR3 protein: CASSPTGTSGRHRSYEQYF; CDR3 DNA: TGTGCCAGCAGCCCGACCGGGACTAGCGGGAGACACAGGTCCTACGAGCAGTACTTC
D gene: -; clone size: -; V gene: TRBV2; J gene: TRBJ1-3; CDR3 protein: CASRGQVSGNTIYF; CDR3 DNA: TGTGCCAGCCGGGGCCAAGTTTCTGGAAACACCATATATTTT
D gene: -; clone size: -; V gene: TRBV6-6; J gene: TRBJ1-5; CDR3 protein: CASSYELGVSNQPQHF; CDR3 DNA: TGTGCCAGCAGTTACGAACTGGGGGTGAGCAATCAGCCCCAGCATTTT
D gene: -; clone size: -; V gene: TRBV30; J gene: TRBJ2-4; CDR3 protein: CAGGEGDIQYF; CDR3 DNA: TGTGCTGGCGGGGAAGGGGACATTCAGTACTTC
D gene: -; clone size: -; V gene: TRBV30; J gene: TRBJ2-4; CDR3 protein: CAWKGQIGLGAKNIQYF; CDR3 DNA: TGTGCCTGGAAGGGTCAGATTGGGCTGGGAGCCAAAAACATTCAGTACTTC
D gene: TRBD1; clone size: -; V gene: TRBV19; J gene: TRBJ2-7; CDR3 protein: CASAPGQGYEQYF; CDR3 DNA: TGTGCCAGTGCCCCGGGACAGGGGTACGAGCAGTACTTC
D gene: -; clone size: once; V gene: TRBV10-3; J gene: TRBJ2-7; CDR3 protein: CAISDGPAFSYEQYF; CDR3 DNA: TGTGCCATCAGTGACGGACCCGCATTCTCCTACGAGCAGTACTTC
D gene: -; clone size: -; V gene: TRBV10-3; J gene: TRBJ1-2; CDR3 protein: CAISVSYRFNYGYTF; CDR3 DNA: TGTGCCATCAGTGTTAGTTACAGGTTCAACTATGGCTACACCTTC
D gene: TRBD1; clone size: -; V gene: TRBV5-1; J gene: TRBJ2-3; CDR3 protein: CASSPVTGQGGTDTQYF; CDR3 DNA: TGCGCCAGCAGTCCAGTCACGGGACAGGGGGGCACAGATACGCAGTATTTT
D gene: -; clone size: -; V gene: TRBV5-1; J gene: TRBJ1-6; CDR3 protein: CASSLDRVGSPLHF; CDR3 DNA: TGCGCCAGCAGCTTGGATAGGGTGGGTTCACCCCTCCACTTT
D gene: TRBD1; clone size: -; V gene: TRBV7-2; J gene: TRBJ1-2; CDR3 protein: CASRETGVTGYTF; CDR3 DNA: TGTGCCAGCAGAGAGACAGGGGTAACGGGCTACACCTTC
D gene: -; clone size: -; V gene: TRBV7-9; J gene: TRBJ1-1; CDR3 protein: CASSPTGWRADTEAFF; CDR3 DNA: TGTGCCAGCAGTCCGACTGGTTGGAGGGCGGACACTGAAGCTTTCTTT
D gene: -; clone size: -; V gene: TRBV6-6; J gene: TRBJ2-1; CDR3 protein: CASSYFWISFF; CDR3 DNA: TGTGCCAGCAGTTACTTCTGGATTAGCTTCTTC
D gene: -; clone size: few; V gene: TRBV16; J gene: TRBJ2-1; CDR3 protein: CASSQDRTAEQFF; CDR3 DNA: TGTGCCAGCAGCCAAGACCGAACAGCTGAGCAGTTCTTC
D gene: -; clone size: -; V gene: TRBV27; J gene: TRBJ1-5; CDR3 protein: CASSQGPYPNQPQHF; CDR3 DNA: TGTGCCAGCAGTCAGGGGCCTTATCCCAATCAGCCCCAGCATTTT
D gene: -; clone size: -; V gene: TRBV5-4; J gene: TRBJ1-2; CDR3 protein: CASSALNRDYGYTF; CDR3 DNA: TGTGCCAGCAGCGCATTAAACAGGGACTATGGCTACACCTTC
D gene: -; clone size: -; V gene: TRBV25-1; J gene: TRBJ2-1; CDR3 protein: CASTRGGVANEQFF; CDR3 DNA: TGTGCCAGCACCCGAGGAGGGGTAGCCAATGAGCAGTTCTTC
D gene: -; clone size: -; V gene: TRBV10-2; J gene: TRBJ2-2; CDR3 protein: CASRPGPSSVLELFF; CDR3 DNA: TGCGCCAGCAGACCGGGCCCCTCTTCGGTCCTGGAGCTGTTTTTT
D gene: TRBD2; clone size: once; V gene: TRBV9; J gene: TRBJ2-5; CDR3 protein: CASSATSGGQETQYF; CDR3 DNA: TGTGCCAGCAGCGCGACTAGCGGGGGTCAAGAGACCCAGTACTTC
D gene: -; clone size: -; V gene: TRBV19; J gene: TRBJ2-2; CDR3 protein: CASQVGTSGTGELFF; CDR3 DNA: TGTGCCAGTCAGGTAGGGACCAGCGGCACCGGGGAGCTGTTTTTT
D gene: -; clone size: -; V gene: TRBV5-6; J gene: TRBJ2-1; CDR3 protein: CASMGLVHNEQFF; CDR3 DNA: TGTGCCAGCATGGGACTTGTACACAATGAGCAGTTCTTC
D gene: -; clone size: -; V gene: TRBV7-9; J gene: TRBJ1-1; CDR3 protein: CASSLVVVDTEAFF; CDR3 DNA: TGTGCCAGCAGCTTAGTAGTGGTCGACACTGAAGCTTTCTTT
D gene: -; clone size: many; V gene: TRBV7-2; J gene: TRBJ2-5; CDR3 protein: CASSSAGQVAAQYF; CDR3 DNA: TGTGCCAGCAGCTCCGCGGGCCAAGTAGCTGCCCAGTACTTC
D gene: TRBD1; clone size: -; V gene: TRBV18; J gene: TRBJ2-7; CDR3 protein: CASSTDRDAYEQYF; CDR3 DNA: TGTGCCAGCTCAACGGACAGGGACGCCTACGAGCAGTACTTC
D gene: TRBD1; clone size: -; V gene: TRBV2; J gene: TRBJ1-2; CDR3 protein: CASTPGTGGYGYTF; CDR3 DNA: TGTGCCAGCACTCCCGGGACAGGGGGCTATGGCTACACCTTC
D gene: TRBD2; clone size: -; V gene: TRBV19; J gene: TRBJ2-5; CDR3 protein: CASSRGLVETQYF; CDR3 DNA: TGTGCCAGTAGTCGGGGACTAGTTGAGACCCAGTACTTC
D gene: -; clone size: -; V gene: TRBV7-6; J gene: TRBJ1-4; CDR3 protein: CASSLVGGANEKLFF; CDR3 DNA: TGTGCCAGCAGCTTAGTGGGGGGAGCTAATGAAAAACTGTTTTTT
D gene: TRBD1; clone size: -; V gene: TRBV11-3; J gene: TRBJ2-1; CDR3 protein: CASSSRDRGYNEQFF; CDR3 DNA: TGTGCCAGCAGCTCCCGGGACAGGGGCTACAATGAGCAGTTCTTC
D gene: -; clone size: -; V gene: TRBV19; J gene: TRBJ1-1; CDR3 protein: CASRSGSNTEAFF; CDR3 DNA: TGTGCCAGTAGATCCGGGAGTAACACTGAAGCTTTCTTT
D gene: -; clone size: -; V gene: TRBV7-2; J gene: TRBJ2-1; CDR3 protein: CASSKQGGPSYNEQFF; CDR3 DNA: TGTGCCAGCAGCAAGCAGGGGGGCCCATCCTACAATGAGCAGTTCTTC
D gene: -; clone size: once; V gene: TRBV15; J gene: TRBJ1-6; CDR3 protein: CATSRDLTILFGNSPLHF; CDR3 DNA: TGTGCCACCAGCAGAGATCTAACGATCTTATTTGGTAATTCACCCCTCCACTTT
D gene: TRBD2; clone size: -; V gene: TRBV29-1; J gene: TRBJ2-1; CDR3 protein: CSVVTSGHNEQFF; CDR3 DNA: TGCAGCGTTGTTACTAGCGGACACAATGAGCAGTTCTTC
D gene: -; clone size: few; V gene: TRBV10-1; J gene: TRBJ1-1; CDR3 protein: CASKGSVNTEAFF; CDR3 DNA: TGCGCCAGCAAAGGGTCAGTGAACACTGAAGCTTTCTTT
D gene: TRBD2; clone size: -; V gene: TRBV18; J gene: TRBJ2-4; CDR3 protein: CASSPASGRNIQYF; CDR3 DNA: TGTGCCAGCTCACCTGCTAGCGGGAGAAACATTCAGTACTTC
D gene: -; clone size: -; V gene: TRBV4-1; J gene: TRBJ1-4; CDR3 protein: CASSQETAGTWNEKLFF; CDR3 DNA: TGCGCCAGCAGCCAAGAAACTGCCGGGACCTGGAATGAAAAACTGTTTTTT
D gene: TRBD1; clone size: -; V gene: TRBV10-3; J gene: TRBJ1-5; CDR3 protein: CAIGGQEYQPQHF; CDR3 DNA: TGTGCCATCGGGGGACAGGAGTATCAGCCCCAGCATTTT
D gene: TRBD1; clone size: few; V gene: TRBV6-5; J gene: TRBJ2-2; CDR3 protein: CASRRQGAGELFF; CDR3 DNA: TGTGCCAGCAGACGACAGGGGGCCGGGGAGCTGTTTTTT
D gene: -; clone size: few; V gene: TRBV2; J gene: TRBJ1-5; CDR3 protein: CASSETAVNQPQHF; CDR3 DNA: TGTGCCAGCAGTGAAACGGCAGTCAATCAGCCCCAGCATTTT
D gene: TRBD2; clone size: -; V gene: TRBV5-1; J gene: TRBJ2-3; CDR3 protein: CASSLSGGSDTQYF; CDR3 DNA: TGCGCCAGCAGCTTGTCCGGGGGGTCAGATACGCAGTATTTT
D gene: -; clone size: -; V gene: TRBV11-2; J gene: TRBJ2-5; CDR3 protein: CASSLSGQQETQYF; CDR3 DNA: TGTGCCAGCAGCTTATCTGGCCAGCAAGAGACCCAGTACTTC
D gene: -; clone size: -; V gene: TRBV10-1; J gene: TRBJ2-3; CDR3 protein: CASSAGSDTQYF; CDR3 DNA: TGCGCCAGCAGTGCAGGTTCAGATACGCAGTATTTT
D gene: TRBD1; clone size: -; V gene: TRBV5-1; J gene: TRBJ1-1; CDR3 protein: CASMRGTGLNTEAFF; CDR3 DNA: TGCGCCAGCATGAGAGGGACAGGGTTGAACACTGAAGCTTTCTTT
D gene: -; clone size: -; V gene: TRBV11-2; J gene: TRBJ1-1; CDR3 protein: CASSLEVWQLASNTEAFF; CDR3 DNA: TGTGCCAGCAGCTTAGAAGTGTGGCAGCTAGCATCGAACACTGAAGCTTTCTTT
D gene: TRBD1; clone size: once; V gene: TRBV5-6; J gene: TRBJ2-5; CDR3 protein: CASSLDRGPTQYF; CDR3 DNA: TGTGCCAGCAGCCTAGACAGGGGGCCGACCCAGTACTTC
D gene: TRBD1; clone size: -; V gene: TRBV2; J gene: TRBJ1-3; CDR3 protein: CASSQPDRAGGNTIYF; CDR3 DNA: TGTGCCAGCAGTCAGCCGGACAGGGCAGGTGGAAACACCATATATTTT
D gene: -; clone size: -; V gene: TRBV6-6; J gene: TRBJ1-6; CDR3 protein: CASKDGGLGDNSPLHF; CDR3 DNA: TGTGCCAGCAAGGATGGGGGGCTCGGCGATAATTCACCCCTCCACTTT
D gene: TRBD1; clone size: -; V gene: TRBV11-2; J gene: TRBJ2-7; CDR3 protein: CASSWGTGGPRRPNF; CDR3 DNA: TGTGCCAGCAGCTGGGGGACAGGGGGTCCCCGGAGGCCCAACTTC
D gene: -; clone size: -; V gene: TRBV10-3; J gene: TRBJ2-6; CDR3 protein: CAISDAWDSGANVLTF; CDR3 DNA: TGTGCCATCAGTGACGCCTGGGACTCTGGGGCCAACGTCCTGACTTTC
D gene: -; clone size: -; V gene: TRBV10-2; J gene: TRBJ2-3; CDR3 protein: CASLPGVTSTDTQYF; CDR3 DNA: TGCGCCAGCTTGCCGGGAGTTACTAGCACAGATACGCAGTATTTT
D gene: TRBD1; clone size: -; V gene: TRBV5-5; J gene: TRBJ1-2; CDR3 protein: CASSVAPGQKTYGYTF; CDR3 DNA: TGTGCCAGCAGCGTCGCGCCGGGACAGAAAACCTATGGCTACACCTTC
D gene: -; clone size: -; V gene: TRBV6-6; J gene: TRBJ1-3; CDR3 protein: CASSYRDFGNTIYF; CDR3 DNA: TGTGCCAGCAGTTACAGAGATTTCGGGAACACCATATATTTT
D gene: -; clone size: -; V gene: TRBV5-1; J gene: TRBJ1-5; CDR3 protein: CASSLDINQPQHF; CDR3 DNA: TGCGCCAGCAGCTTAGACATAAATCAGCCCCAGCATTTT